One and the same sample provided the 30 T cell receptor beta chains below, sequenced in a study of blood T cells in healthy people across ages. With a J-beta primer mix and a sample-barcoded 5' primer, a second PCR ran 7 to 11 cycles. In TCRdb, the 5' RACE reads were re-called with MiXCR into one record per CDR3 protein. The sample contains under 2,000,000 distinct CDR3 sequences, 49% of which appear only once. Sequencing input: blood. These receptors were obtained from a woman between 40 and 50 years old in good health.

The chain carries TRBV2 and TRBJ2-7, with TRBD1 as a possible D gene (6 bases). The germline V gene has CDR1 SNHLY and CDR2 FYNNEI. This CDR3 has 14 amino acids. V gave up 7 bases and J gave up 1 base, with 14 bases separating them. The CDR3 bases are TGTGCCAGCATAGTCCGCGACAGGTCCTACGAGCAGTACTTC. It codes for CASIVRDRSYEQYF.

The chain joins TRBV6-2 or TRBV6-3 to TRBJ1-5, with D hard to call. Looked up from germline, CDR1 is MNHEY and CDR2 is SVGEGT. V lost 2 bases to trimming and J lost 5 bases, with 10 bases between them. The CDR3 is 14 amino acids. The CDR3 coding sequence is TGTGCCAGCAGTTACGGGTCAGCCGATCAGCCCCAGCATTTT. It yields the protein CASSYGSADQPQHF.

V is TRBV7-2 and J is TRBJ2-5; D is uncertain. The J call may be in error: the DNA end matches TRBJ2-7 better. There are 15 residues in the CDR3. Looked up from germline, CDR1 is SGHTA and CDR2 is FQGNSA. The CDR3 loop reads CASSSQNMAVYEQYF. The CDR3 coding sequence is TGTGCCAGCAGCTCACAAAACATGGCGGTCTACGAGCAGTACTTC.

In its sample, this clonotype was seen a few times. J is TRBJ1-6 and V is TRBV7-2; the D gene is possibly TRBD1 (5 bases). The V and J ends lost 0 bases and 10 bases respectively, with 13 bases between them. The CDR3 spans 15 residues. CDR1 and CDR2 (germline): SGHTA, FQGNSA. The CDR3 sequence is CASSLAQDGASPLHF. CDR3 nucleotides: TGTGCCAGCAGCTTAGCGCAGGACGGGGCGTCACCCCTCCACTTT. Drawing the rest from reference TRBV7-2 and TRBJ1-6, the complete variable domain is GAGVSQSPSNKVTEKGKDVELRCDPISGHTALYWYRQSLGQGLEFLIYFQGNSAPDKSGLPSDRFSAERTGGSVSTLTIQRTQQEDSAVYLCASSLAQDGASPLHFGNGTRLTVT.

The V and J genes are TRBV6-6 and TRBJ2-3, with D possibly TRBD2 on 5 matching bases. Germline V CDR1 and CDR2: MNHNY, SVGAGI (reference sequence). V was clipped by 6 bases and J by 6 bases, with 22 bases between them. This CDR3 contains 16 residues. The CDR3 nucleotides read TGTGCCAGCAGGAGGATTAGTGGTTTTGAGCGGGATACGCAGTATTTT. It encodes CASRRISGFERDTQYF.

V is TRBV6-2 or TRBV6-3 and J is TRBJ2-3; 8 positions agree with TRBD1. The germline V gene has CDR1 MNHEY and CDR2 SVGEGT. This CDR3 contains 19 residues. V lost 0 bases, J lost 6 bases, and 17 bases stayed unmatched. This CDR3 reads CASSYSPMQGAYWRDTQYF. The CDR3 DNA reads TGTGCCAGCAGTTACTCCCCTATGCAGGGGGCCTACTGGCGTGATACGCAGTATTTT.

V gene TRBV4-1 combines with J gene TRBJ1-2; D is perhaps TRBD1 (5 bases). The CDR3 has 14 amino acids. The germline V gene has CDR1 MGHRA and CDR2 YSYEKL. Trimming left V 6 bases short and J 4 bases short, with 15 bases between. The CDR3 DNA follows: TGCGCCAGCAGGGGGTCCCGGGACCTCTATGGCTACACCTTC. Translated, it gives CASRGSRDLYGYTF.

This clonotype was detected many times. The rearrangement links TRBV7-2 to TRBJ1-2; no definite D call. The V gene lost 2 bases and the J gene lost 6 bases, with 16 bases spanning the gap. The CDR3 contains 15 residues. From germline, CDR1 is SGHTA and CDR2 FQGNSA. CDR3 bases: TGTGCCAGCAGCTTACAAGGAACTACGTTAGATGGCTACACCTTC. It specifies CASSLQGTTLDGYTF.

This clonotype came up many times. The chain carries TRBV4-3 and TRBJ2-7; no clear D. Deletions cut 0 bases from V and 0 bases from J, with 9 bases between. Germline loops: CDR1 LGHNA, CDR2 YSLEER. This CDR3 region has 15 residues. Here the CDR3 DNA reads TGCGCCAGCAGCCAAGAAGACGCCAGCTCCTACGAGCAGTACTTC. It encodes CASSQEDASSYEQYF.

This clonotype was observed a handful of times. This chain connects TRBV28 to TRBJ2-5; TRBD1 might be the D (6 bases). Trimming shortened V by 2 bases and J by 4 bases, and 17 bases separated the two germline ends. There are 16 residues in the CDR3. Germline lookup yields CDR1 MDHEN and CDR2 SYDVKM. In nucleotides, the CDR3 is TGTGCCAGCAGTTTAGTTGGTGAGGGGGTCTTAGAGACCCAGTACTTC. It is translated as CASSLVGEGVLETQYF.

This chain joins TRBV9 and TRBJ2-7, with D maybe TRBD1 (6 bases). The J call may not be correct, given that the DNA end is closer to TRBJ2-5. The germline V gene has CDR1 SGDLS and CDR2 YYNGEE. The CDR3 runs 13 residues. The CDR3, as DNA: TGTGCCAGCAGCGGGGGGCGTATGGAGACCCAGTACTTC. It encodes CASSGGRMETQYF.

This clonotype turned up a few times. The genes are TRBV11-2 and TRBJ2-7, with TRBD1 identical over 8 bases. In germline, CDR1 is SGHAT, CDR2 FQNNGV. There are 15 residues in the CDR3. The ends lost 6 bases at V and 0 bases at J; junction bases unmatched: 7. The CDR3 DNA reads TGTGCCAGCAGAATTCCCGGGACAGGCTCCTACGAGCAGTACTTC. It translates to CASRIPGTGSYEQYF.

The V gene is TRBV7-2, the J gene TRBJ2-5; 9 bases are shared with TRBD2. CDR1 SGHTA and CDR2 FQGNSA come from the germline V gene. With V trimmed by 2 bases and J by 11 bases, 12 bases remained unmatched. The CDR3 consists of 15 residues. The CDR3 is CASSLIAGVHNEQYF. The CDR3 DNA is TGTGCCAGCAGCTTAATAGCGGGGGTCCACAATGAGCAGTACTTC. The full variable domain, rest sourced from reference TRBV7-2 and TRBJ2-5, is GAGVSQSPSNKVTEKGKDVELRCDPISGHTALYWYRQSLGQGLEFLIYFQGNSAPDKSGLPSDRFSAERTGGSVSTLTIQRTQQEDSAVYLCASSLIAGVHNEQYFGPGTRLLVL.

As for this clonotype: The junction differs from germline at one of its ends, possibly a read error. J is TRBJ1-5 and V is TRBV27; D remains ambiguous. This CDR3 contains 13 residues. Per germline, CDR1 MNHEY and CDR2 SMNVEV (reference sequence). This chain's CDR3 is CANSLSGNQPQHF. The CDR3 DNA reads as TGTGCCAACAGTTTATCGGGAAATCAGCCCCAGCATTTT.

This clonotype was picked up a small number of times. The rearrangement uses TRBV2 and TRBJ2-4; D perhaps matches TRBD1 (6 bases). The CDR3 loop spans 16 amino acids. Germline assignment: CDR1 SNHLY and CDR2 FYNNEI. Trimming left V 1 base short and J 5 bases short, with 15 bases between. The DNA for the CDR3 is TGTGCCAGCAGTGAAGTAGAGGCTGAGGGGGAAAACATTCAGTACTTC. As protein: CASSEVEAEGENIQYF.

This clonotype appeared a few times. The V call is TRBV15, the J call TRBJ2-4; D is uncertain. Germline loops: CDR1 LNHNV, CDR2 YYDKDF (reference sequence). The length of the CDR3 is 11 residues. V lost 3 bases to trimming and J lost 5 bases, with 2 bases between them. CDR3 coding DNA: TGTGCCACCAGCAGTCAAAACATTCAGTACTTC. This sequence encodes CATSSQNIQYF. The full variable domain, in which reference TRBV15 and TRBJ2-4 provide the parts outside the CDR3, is DAMVIQNPRYQVTQFGKPVTLSCSQTLNHNVMYWYQQKSSQAPKLLFHYYDKDFNNEADTPDNFQSRRPNTSFCFLDIRSPGLGDTAMYLCATSSQNIQYFGAGTRLSVL.

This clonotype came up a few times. CDR3 in amino acids: CASSLGTSGARGYEQYF. The CDR3 bases are TGTGCCAGCAGCTTAGGGACTAGCGGGGCCCGTGGGTACGAGCAGTACTTC. The gene calls are TRBV7-9 and TRBJ2-7; TRBD2 aligns across 12 bases. The V segment lost 1 base and the J segment 4 bases; nucleotides outside the gene matches: 8. The CDR3 is 17 residues long. In germline, CDR1 is SEHNR, CDR2 FQNEAQ (reference sequence).

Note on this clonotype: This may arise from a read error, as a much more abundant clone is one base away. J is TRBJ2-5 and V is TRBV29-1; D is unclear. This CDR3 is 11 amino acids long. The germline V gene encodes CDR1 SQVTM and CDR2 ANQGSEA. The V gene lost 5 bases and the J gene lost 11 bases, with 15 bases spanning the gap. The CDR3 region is CSVRLSDKQYF. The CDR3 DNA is TGCAGCGTTAGATTGAGCGATAAGCAGTACTTC.

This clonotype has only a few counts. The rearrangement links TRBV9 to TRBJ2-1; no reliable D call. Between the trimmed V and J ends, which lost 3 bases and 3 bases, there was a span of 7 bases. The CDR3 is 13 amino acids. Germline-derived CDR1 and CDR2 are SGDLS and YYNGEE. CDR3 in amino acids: CASSDPVYNEQFF. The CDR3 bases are TGTGCCAGCAGCGACCCCGTCTACAATGAGCAGTTCTTC.

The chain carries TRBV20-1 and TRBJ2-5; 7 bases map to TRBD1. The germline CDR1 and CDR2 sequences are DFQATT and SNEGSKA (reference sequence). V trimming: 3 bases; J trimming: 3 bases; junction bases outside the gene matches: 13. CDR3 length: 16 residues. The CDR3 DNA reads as TGCAGTGCTAGTCCTATCTGGGACAGCCAGAAAGAGACCCAGTACTTC. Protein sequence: CSASPIWDSQKETQYF.

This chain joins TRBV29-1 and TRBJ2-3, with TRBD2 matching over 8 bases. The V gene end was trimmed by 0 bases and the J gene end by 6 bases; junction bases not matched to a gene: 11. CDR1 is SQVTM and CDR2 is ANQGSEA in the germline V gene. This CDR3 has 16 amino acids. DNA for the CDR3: TGCAGCGTTGAAGATCGGGCGGGGGGCCGGAGGGATACGCAGTATTTT. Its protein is CSVEDRAGGRRDTQYF.

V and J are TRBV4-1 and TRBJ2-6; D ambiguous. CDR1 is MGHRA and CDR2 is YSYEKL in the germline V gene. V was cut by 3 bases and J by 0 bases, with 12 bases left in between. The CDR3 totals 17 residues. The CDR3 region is CASSQSQDFSGANVLTF. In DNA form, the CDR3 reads TGCGCCAGCAGCCAGAGCCAGGATTTCTCTGGGGCCAACGTCCTGACTTTC.

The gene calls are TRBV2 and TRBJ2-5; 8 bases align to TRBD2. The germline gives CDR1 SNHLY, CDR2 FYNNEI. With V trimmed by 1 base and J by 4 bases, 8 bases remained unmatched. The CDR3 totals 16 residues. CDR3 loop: CASSEEAGVLPETQYF. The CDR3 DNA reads TGTGCCAGCAGTGAAGAAGCGGGGGTGCTTCCAGAGACCCAGTACTTC.

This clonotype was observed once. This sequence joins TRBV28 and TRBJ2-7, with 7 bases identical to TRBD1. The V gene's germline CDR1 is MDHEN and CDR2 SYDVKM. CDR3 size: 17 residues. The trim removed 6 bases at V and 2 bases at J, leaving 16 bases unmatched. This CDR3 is CASSPYLRDSRAYEQYF. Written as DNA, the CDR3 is TGTGCCAGCAGCCCCTACCTCCGGGACAGTAGGGCCTACGAGCAGTACTTC.

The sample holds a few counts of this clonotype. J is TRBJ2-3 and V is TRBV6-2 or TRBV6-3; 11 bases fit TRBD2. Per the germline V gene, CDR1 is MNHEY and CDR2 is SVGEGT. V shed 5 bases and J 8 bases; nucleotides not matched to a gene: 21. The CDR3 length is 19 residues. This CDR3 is CASSQPRLAGIQNGGTQYF. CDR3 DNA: TGTGCCAGCAGTCAACCGAGACTAGCGGGGATCCAAAATGGCGGTACGCAGTATTTT.

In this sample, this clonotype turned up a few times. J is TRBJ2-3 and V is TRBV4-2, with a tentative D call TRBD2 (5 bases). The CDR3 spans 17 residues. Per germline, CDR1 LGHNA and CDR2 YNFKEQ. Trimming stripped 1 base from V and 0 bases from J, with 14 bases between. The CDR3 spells CASSQVDGGPSTDTQYF. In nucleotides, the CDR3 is TGTGCCAGCAGCCAAGTAGACGGAGGCCCTAGCACAGATACGCAGTATTTT.

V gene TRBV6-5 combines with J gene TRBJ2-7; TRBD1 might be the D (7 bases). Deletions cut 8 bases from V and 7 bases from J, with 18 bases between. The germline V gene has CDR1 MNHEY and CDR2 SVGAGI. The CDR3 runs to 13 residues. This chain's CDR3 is CASWAGGYNEQYF. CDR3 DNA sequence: TGTGCCAGCTGGGCAGGGGGGTACAATGAGCAGTACTTC.

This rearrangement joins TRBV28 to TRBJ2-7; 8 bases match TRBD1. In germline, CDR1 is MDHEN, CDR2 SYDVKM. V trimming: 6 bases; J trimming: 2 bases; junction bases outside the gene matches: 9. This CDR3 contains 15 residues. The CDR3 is CASSRDRWGTYEQYF. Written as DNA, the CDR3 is TGTGCCAGCAGCCGGGACAGGTGGGGTACCTACGAGCAGTACTTC.

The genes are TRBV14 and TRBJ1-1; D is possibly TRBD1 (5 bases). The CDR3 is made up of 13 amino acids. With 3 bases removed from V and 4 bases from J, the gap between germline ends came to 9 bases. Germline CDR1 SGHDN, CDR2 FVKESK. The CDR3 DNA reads TGTGCCAGCAGCCAGGGGGTGATCACTGAAGCTTTCTTT. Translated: CASSQGVITEAFF.

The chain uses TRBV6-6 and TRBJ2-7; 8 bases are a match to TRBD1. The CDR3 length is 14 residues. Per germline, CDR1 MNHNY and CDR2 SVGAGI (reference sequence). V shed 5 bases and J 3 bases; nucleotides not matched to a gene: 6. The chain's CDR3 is CASSDMDRVYEQYF. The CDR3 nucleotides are TGTGCCAGCAGTGACATGGACAGGGTCTACGAGCAGTACTTC.